This T cell receptor beta chain was documented in a study of T-cell memory formation after mild COVID-19. Study in general: TCR clusters were largely donor specific. Findings and caveats of the study: Clonal second-wave expansions that peaked on day 37 had unconfirmed SARS-CoV-2 specificity. Detection of some responders pre-infection suggested pre-existing cross-reactive memory T cells participated.

TCRdb independently ran MiXCR on the 5' RACE reads; one entry per CDR3 protein. Of approximately 580,000 distinct CDR3 sequences detected, 20% appear once; the ten largest clones hold under 15%. The CDR3 loop spans 11 amino acids. CDR1 is MNHEY and CDR2 is SVGEGT in the germline V gene. Deletions cut 8 bases from V and 4 bases from J, with 8 bases between. Worth noting for this clonotype: Its cognate antigen is unknown.

The V gene is TRBV6-2 or TRBV6-3, the J gene TRBJ1-2; D unclear. Input material: PBMCs or a T cell subset sorted from them (not recorded which). The sequence was obtained from an adult woman who had mild COVID-19 (a few samples of this study predate the infection). Cell type and time point are not known. The CDR3 sequence is CASADGYGYTF. DNA for the CDR3: TGTGCCAGCGCGGACGGCTATGGCTACACCTTC.